A single sample gave rise to the 3 T cell receptor beta chains below, sequenced in a study of human T cells and chemical hapten exposure. Time point meaning: pre-sensitization, week 0. As for treatment: therapeutic diphenylcyclopropenone sensitization with weekly scalp DPC. TCRdb ran MiXCR on the RACE reads and lists one entry per CDR3 protein. Of approximately 320,000 distinct CDR3 sequences listed, 4.5% to 5.5% are singletons. Material: whole blood, obtained in connection with sensitization to the hapten diphenylcyclopropenone (DPC). Source of these receptors: a woman under 30 with alopecia areata. Some clones in this sample may be carry-over from other donors' samples.

In this sample, this clonotype turned up many times. The J gene is TRBJ1-5, the V gene TRBV6-5; D remains ambiguous. The length of the CDR3 is 13 residues. Germline lookup yields CDR1 MNHEY and CDR2 SVGAGI. Trimming cost V 6 bases and J 0 bases, with 6 bases left between them. CDR3 nucleotides: TGTGCCAGCAGAACAAATAGCAATCAGCCCCAGCATTTT. Protein sequence: CASRTNSNQPQHF.

Many counts were recorded for this clonotype. The chain has TRBV20-1 and TRBJ2-4; tentative D call: TRBD2 (5 bases). The length of the CDR3 is 13 residues. V was pared by 6 bases and J by 8 bases, with 17 bases between. Per germline, CDR1 DFQATT and CDR2 SNEGSKA (reference sequence). CDR3 nucleotides: TGCAGTGCCCCCCCGACGGAGGAAGACATTCAGTACTTC. Its translation is CSAPPTEEDIQYF.

Ten or more counts support this clonotype. The V gene is TRBV5-1, the J gene TRBJ1-2; 8 nucleotides line up with TRBD1. Per germline, CDR1 SGHRS and CDR2 YFSETQ. Germline trimming cut 0 bases from V and 5 bases from J; bases unmatched to any gene: 9. This CDR3 comprises 16 residues. The CDR3 protein is CASSLDSGDRRYGYTF. For the CDR3, the DNA is TGCGCCAGCAGCTTGGATTCAGGGGACAGGCGGTATGGCTACACCTTC.